This TCR beta chain is from a study of T cells after yellow fever vaccination (dated by TCRdb to between 2018 and 2020). At the level of the whole study: The SMART-Seq v4 Ultra Low Input RNA kit was used to prepare libraries from fractions with low cell numbers. To follow T-cell clones before and after primary and booster YFV17D yellow fever vaccination, bulk TCR alpha and beta repertoires were sequenced over time. Two healthy male donors, one aged 18 to 30 and one aged 30 to 40 years, made up the cohort. Blood was drawn at multiple timepoints before and after primary and secondary immunization, with bulk PBMC replicates and cell subsets isolated.

The instrument given in TCRdb is Illumina NovaSeq 6000. TCR cDNA was synthesized by 5'RACE template switching, through which a universal primer site and unique molecular identifiers were introduced. Priming for cDNA synthesis came from both the TCR alpha and TCR beta constant segments. Two PCR steps were used to amplify libraries, with sample barcodes and sequencing adapters being added in the second step. Libraries were sequenced on Illumina HiSeq 2500 (2x100 bp) or NovaSeq (2x150 bp). Concerning the study's data processing: Reads were demultiplexed and collapsed into UMI consensus sequences with MIGEC, and V(D)J alignment was performed with MiXCR. Vaccine-responding clonotypes were defined with edgeR using replicate PBMC samples, requiring FDR below 0.01 and a log2 fold change above 5 up to day 15. Each bulk clonotype was labeled CD4 or CD8 based on which sequenced repertoire, CD4 or CD8, contained the clonotype at higher abundance. The raw public reads went through TCRdb reprocessing: fastp at Q25, MiXCR clone calling, in-frame beta chains kept. CDR3 protein sequences are deduplicated, and each keeps its most common genes and DNA. These V and J calls originate from TCRdb's pipeline instead of the authors' own analysis. The sample table records around 310,000 distinct CDR3 sequences; approximately 4.3% of these occur just once. Of the sample, less than 20% falls within the top ten clones.

Explained via the paper, the treatment or condition label denotes: live attenuated yellow fever vaccine strain. At every blood-draw timepoint, two biological replicates of bulk PBMCs were collected. A standard Ficoll-Paque protocol was used to isolate PBMCs from peripheral blood. TriZol was used to extract RNA from bulk PBMCs, CD4 and CD8 fractions, and dextramer-positive and dextramer-negative fractions. General conclusions and limits of the study: A small fraction of clonotypes appeared in both the CD4 and CD8 compartments, likely as a result of convergent recombination. Because abundant contaminating clonotypes from the bulk population could be contained in FACS-sorted repertoires, computational filtering was required. Compared with the primary T-cell response, the secondary T-cell response was weaker but faster, peaking on day 5 rather than day 15. Most clones expanded after primary vaccination (approximately 96% of CD4 and 70% to 90% of CD8) were re-detected after the booster, suggesting that broad memory maintenance occurred. Because only two donors were included in the study, the extent to which the findings can be generalized is limited.

This clonotype was seen a handful of times. The clone's antigen remains unknown. Per-base quality was not reported, and no clone a single base away is much larger than it. The germline V gene encodes CDR1 LGHNA and CDR2 YNFKEQ. From the cysteine through the phenylalanine, the CDR3 covers 14 amino acids. Here the CDR3 DNA is all that survives: 42 bases in frame from base 1. V and J lose 1 base and 3 bases, and a span of 9 bases separates them. The sequence came from a man aged 18-30 years who received the YFV17D yellow fever vaccine. The specimen comprised PBMCs, sampled 15 days after the yellow fever booster vaccination. The V and J segments used are TRBV4-2 and TRBJ2-5; tentative D gene TRBD2, with 5 bases matching. The nucleotides read TGTGCCAGCAGCCAAGTTGGGCGGGAAGAGACCCAGTACTTC. Protein translation: CASSQVGREETQYF.